This T cell receptor beta chain was recorded in a study of OX40 agonist ivuxolimab in advanced cancers. On the study more broadly: Partial responses occurred in Three dose-escalation patients, one with hepatocellular carcinoma and two with cutaneous melanoma. Study-level findings and limits: By week 6 at 0.1 to 3.0 mg/kg, blood CD4+ and CD8+ T cells had expanded clonally.

Method: immunoSEQ multiplex PCR; TCRdb's copy keeps in-frame clones and lacks some. The repertoire includes about 19,000 clones, around two thirds of them detected once, and roughly 13% sits in the top ten. Germline-derived CDR1 and CDR2 are LNHDA and SQIVND (reference sequence). The CDR3 is made up of 12 amino acids. The V and J ends lost 8 bases and 11 bases respectively, with 18 bases between them. For this clone: Antigen: not known.

The sequencing used CD4+ or CD8+ T cells sorted from blood, collected in a trial of the OX40 agonist ivuxolimab. The source is an adult with an advanced solid tumor such as melanoma, head and neck, liver or kidney cancer. This chain connects TRBV19 to TRBJ2-5; the D gene is possibly TRBD2 (6 bases). CDR3 sequence: CASSPAGREQYF. DNA of the CDR3: TGTGCCAGTTCCCCCGCCGGTCGGGAGCAGTACTTC.